These T cell receptor beta chains were read from a single sample in a study of tumor-infiltrating lymphocytes in oesophageal squamous cell carcinoma. A single record per CDR3 protein comes from TCRdb applying MiXCR to the PCR reads. The table includes approximately 13,000 distinct CDR3 sequences, about 54% detected once. Sequences were obtained from esophageal tumor tissue. The receptors stem from a male donor with esophageal squamous cell carcinoma. Both conserved end residues are part of each CDR3. The order of the fields is D gene, J gene, V gene, clone size, CDR3 DNA, CDR3 protein. The D gene is left open where the match is weak. Clone size is not always given. Where it is, it says once, few, many or a class for expanded clones.

D gene: -; J gene: TRBJ1-2; V gene: TRBV5-1; clone size: many; CDR3 DNA: TGCGCCAGCAGCTATGACAGTAACTATGGCTACACCTTC; CDR3 protein: CASSYDSNYGYTF
D gene: -; J gene: TRBJ2-5; V gene: TRBV5-3; clone size: -; CDR3 DNA: TGTGCCAGCAGCTTGGTTCAGGGCCCTCAAGAGACCCAGTACTTC; CDR3 protein: CASSLVQGPQETQYF
D gene: -; J gene: TRBJ1-1; V gene: TRBV11-3; clone size: -; CDR3 DNA: TGTGCCAGCAGCCCCTTCGGGTGGACTAGTGGGTCCTACGAGCAGTACTTT; CDR3 protein: CASSPFGWTSGSYEQYF
D gene: -; J gene: TRBJ2-7; V gene: TRBV7-2; clone size: -; CDR3 DNA: TGTGCCAGCAGCTTTACCCTAGACGAGCAGTACTTC; CDR3 protein: CASSFTLDEQYF
D gene: TRBD1; J gene: TRBJ2-7; V gene: TRBV12-3/TRBV12-4; clone size: -; CDR3 DNA: TGTGCCAGCAGTCACTGGGACAGGACCTACGAGCAGTACTTC; CDR3 protein: CASSHWDRTYEQYF
D gene: TRBD2; J gene: TRBJ2-4; V gene: TRBV7-8; clone size: -; CDR3 DNA: TGTGCCAGCAGCTTAGGGGGAGGGTCCCCCTCCTACAATGAGCAGTACTTC; CDR3 protein: CASSLGGGSPSYNEQYF
D gene: -; J gene: TRBJ2-1; V gene: TRBV7-4; clone size: -; CDR3 DNA: TGTGCCAGCAGCTCAGCCCGGGACCACCAGTTCTTC; CDR3 protein: CASSSARDHQFF
D gene: -; J gene: TRBJ2-2; V gene: TRBV7-6; clone size: -; CDR3 DNA: TGTGCCAGCAGCTTACACACTGTCACCGGGGAGCTGTTTTTT; CDR3 protein: CASSLHTVTGELFF
D gene: TRBD2; J gene: TRBJ2-5; V gene: TRBV7-9; clone size: -; CDR3 DNA: TGTGCCAGCAGCTTAGGGGGCGGGAGCGGGGAGACCCAGTACTTC; CDR3 protein: CASSLGGGSGETQYF
D gene: -; J gene: TRBJ1-3; V gene: TRBV7-9; clone size: -; CDR3 DNA: TGTGCCAGCAGCCCAACAGGACTCTCTGGAAACACCATATATTTT; CDR3 protein: CASSPTGLSGNTIYF
D gene: -; J gene: TRBJ2-1; V gene: TRBV5-1; clone size: -; CDR3 DNA: TGCGCCAGCACCCCGGTGAAGAGCTCCTACAATGAGCAGTTCTTC; CDR3 protein: CASTPVKSSYNEQFF
D gene: TRBD2; J gene: TRBJ2-5; V gene: TRBV7-6; clone size: -; CDR3 DNA: TGTGCTAGCAGCTTAGCGGGGGGAGAGACCCAGTACTTC; CDR3 protein: CASSLAGGETQYF
D gene: TRBD1; J gene: TRBJ2-1; V gene: TRBV4-2; clone size: -; CDR3 DNA: TGTGCCAGCACGAATCCGGGACAGCCCTACAATGAGCAGTTCTTC; CDR3 protein: CASTNPGQPYNEQFF
D gene: TRBD2; J gene: TRBJ2-1; V gene: TRBV6-8; clone size: -; CDR3 DNA: TGTGCCAGCAGCGTGGCGGGAGGCCTCACCTACAATGAGCAGTTCTTC; CDR3 protein: CASSVAGGLTYNEQFF
D gene: -; J gene: TRBJ2-7; V gene: TRBV27; clone size: many; CDR3 DNA: TGTGCCAGCAGTTCTCATACCTACGAGCAGTACTTC; CDR3 protein: CASSSHTYEQYF
D gene: -; J gene: TRBJ2-5; V gene: TRBV7-2; clone size: -; CDR3 DNA: TGTGCCAGCAGCTTATCTGGGCCGGAGACCCAGTACTTC; CDR3 protein: CASSLSGPETQYF